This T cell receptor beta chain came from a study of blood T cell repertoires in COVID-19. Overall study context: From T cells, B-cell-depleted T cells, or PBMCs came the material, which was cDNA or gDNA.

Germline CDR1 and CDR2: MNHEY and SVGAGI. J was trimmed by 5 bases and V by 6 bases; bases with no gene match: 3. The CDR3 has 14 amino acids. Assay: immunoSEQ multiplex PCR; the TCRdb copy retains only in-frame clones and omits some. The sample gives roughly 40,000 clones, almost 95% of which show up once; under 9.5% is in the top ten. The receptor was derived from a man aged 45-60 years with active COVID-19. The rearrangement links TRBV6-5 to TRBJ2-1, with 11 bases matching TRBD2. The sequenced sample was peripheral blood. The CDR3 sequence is CASSRLAGNNEQFF. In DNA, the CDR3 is TGTGCCAGCAGCCGACTAGCGGGGAACAATGAGCAGTTCTTC.